This paragraph reports one T cell receptor (beta chain). Its target is unknown. The source of the sample is a study of T cell responses to AZD1222 COVID-19 vaccine. Whole-study results and caveats: The study found Spike-specific TCR breadth and depth rose after two AZD1222 doses. Clonal diversity may have been underestimated in mostly white British donors. Unmutated variant regions reportedly attract nearly half of all spike-specific TCRs.

The method was immunoSEQ multiplex PCR; TCRdb's version includes in-frame clones alone and lacks a portion of them. The sample has around 100,000 clones, 86% seen once. This CDR3 contains 16 residues. V shed 0 bases and J shed 3 bases, with 15 bases lying between them. The V gene's germline CDR1 is SGHTA and CDR2 FQGNSA. This TCR was recovered from an adult who received the MenACWY meningococcal vaccine as a control. The starting material was peripheral blood, obtained 28 days after the second dose of the MenACWY control vaccine. The V and J genes are TRBV7-2 and TRBJ2-7; unclear D gene. The CDR3 loop is CASSLALGVMSYEQYF. CDR3 nucleotides: TGTGCCAGCAGCTTAGCGCTTGGGGTCATGAGCTACGAGCAGTACTTC.